Listed here are 4 T cell receptor beta chains from one sample, sequenced in a study of Ad26.COV2.S vaccination and SARS-CoV-2 variants (dated by TCRdb to about 2021). The treatment or condition label, read with the paper, signifies: over 15 received Ad26.COV2.S at low or high dose, single or two shots; several received placebo; per-sample allocation not given. For vaccine and placebo recipients, repertoires were sequenced using samples collected on day 63 after the first injection. Libraries were made using the immunoSEQ multiplex PCR assay. Imported from immuneACCESS, the table was reduced by TCRdb to in-frame sequences with V and J called. These copies leave out some clones; in studies compared against another copy, an unresolved V gene accounts for under half, and the cause of the remainder is not known. This sample comprises hundreds of thousands of clones, nearly 90% of them detected only once. About 2.7% of the sample is held by the ten biggest clonotypes.

Sample: peripheral blood, taken in a trial of Ad26.COV2.S vaccine versus placebo. The origin of the receptors is a person aged 18-65 years who received the Ad26.COV2.S COVID-19 vaccine or a placebo.

The chain links TRBV29-1 to TRBJ2-1; D remains ambiguous. The CDR3 sequence is 14 residues long. The V gene lost 7 bases and the J gene lost 0 bases, with 13 bases spanning the gap. Germline loops: CDR1 SQVTM, CDR2 ANQGSEA. The DNA of the CDR3 is TGCAGCGGCCTTCTAAGCGACTCCTACAATGAGCAGTTCTTC. This translates into CSGLLSDSYNEQFF.

CDR3 loop: CASTDSWNTEAFF. DNA for the CDR3: TGTGCCAGTACCGACAGTTGGAACACTGAAGCTTTCTTT. The V and J genes are TRBV19 and TRBJ1-1; the D gene is possibly TRBD1 (5 bases). The CDR3 has 13 amino acids. The ends were cut back, 7 bases at V and 1 base at J, with 10 bases in the middle. In germline, CDR1 is LNHDA, CDR2 SQIVND (reference sequence).

CDR3 in DNA: TGTGCCAGCAGTGAGGAGGTGAACTGGGAGACCCAGTACTTC. This sequence encodes CASSEEVNWETQYF. The chain employs TRBV6-1 and TRBJ2-5; D is perhaps TRBD2 (5 bases). Germline V CDR1 and CDR2: MNHNS, SASEGT. This CDR3 region has 14 residues. V dropped 3 bases and J dropped 5 bases, with 13 bases sitting between them.

The chain is built from TRBV23-1 and TRBJ2-3; perhaps TRBD2 as D (7 bases). TRBV23-1 is treated as an ORF (open reading frame) with a function not yet certain. The CDR3 covers 15 residues. The V end lost 0 bases, the J end lost 5 bases, and 12 bases lay between the germline ends. The CDR3 region is CASSQSGGAGDTQYF. CDR3 coding DNA: TGCGCCAGCAGTCAATCGGGGGGGGCAGGAGATACGCAGTATTTT.